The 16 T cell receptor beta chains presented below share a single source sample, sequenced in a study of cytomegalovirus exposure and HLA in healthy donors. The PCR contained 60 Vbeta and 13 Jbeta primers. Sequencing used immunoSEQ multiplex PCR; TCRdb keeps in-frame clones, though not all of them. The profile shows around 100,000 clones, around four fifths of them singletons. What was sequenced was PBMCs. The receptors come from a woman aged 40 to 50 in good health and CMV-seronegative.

The CDR3 DNA sequence: TGTGCCTGGAGTATGCGGGTGCCTGCTCGGGAGCAGTACTTC. Its protein product is CAWSMRVPAREQYF. V gene TRBV30 combines with J gene TRBJ2-7; a weak D match, TRBD2 (5 bases). CDR3 length equals 14 residues. Germline-derived CDR1 and CDR2 are GTSNPN and SVGIG (reference sequence). The V gene lost 2 bases and the J gene lost 7 bases, with 18 bases spanning the gap. Combining the CDR3 with reference TRBV30 and TRBJ2-7 gives the whole variable domain SQTIHQWPATLVQPVGSPLSLECTVEGTSNPNLYWYRQAAGRGLQLLFYSVGIGQISSEVPQNLSASRPQDRQFILSSKKLLLSDSGFYLCAWSMRVPAREQYFGPGTRLTVT.

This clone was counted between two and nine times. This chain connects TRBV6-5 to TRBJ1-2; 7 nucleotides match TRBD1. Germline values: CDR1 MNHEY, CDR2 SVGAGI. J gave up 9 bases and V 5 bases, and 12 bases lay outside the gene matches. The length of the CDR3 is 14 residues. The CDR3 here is CASSPYRQGGSYTF. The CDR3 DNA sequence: TGTGCCAGCAGTCCTTATCGACAGGGAGGAAGCTACACCTTC.

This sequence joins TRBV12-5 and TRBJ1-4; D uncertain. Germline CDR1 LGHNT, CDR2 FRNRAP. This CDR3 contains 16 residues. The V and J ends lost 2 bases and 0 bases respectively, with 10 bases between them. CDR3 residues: CASGLPNRATNEKLFF. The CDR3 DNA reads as TGTGCTAGTGGTTTGCCAAATCGGGCAACTAATGAAAAACTGTTTTTT.

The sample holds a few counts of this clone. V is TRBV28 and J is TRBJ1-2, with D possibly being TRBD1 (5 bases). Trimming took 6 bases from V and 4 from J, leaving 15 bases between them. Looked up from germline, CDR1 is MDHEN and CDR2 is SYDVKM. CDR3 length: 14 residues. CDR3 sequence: CASRGAGWSYGYTF. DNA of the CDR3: TGTGCCAGCAGAGGGGCAGGGTGGAGCTATGGCTACACCTTC.

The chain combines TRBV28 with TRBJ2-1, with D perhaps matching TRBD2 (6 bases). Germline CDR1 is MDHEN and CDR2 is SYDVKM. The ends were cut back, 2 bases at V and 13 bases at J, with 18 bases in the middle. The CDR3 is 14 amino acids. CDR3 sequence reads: CASSLRGTGGFQFF. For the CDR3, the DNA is TGTGCCAGCAGTTTACGGGGTACAGGAGGGTTCCAGTTCTTC. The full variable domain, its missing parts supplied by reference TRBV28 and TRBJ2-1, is DVKVTQSSRYLVKRTGEKVFLECVQDMDHENMFWYRQDPGLGLRLIYFSYDVKMKEKGDIPEGYSVSREKKERFSLILESASTNQTSMYLCASSLRGTGGFQFFGPGTRLTVL.

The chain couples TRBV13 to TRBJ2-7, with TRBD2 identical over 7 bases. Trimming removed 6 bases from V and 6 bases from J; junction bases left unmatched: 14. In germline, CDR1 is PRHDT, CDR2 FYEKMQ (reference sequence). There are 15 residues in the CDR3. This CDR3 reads CASSILAAAWPEQYF. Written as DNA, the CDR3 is TGTGCCAGCAGTATCCTAGCGGCTGCTTGGCCCGAGCAGTACTTC.

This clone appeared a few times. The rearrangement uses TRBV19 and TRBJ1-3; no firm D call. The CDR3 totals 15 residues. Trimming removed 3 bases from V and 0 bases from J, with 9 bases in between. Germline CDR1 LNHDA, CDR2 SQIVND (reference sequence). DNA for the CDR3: TGTGCCAGTAGTATGAGGCGCCTCTCTGGAAACACCATATATTTT. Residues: CASSMRRLSGNTIYF.

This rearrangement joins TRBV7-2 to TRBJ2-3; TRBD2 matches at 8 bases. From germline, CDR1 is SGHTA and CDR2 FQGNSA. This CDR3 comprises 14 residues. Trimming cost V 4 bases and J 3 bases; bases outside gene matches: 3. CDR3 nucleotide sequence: TGTGCCAGCAGCTCGCGCGGGGGGACAGATACGCAGTATTTT. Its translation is CASSSRGGTDTQYF.

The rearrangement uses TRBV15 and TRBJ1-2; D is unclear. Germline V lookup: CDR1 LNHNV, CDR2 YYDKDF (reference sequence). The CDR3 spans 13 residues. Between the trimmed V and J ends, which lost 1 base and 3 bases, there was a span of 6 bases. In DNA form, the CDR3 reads TGTGCCACCAGCAGAGGGGCGTACTATGGCTACACCTTC. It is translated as CATSRGAYYGYTF.

The CDR3 spells CASSLQPGGFNTDTQYF. CDR3 bases: TGTGCCAGCAGCTTACAACCAGGGGGCTTTAACACAGATACGCAGTATTTT. The V gene is TRBV7-3, the J gene TRBJ2-3; 8 nucleotides align to TRBD1. The CDR3 contains 17 residues. Looked up from germline, CDR1 is SGHTA and CDR2 is FQGTGA. Losses at the gene ends were 2 bases for V and 2 bases for J; bases not matched to a gene: 9.

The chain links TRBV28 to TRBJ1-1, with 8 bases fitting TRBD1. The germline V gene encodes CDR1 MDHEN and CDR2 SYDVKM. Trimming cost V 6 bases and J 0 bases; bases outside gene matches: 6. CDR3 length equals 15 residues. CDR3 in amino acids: CASRSSGGLNTEAFF. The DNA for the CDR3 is TGTGCCAGCAGATCCTCAGGGGGCCTGAACACTGAAGCTTTCTTT.

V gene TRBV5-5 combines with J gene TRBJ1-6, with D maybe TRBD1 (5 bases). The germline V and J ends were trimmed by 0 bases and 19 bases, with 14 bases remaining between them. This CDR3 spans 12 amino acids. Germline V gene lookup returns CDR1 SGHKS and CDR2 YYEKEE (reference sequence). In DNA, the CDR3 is TGTGCCAGCAGCTTGGCCGACAGCACCCGGCACTTT. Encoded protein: CASSLADSTRHF.

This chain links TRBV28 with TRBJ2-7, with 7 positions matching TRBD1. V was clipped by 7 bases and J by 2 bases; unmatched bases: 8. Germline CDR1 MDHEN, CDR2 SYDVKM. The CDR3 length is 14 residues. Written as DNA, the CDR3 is TGTGCCAGCAACAGGGGTGCGGACCCCTACGAGCAGTACTTC. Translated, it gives CASNRGADPYEQYF.

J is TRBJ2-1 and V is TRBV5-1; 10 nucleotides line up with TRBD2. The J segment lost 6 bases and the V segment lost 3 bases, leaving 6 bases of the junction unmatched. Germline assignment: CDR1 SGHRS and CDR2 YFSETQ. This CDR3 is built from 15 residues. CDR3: CASSSRTSGANEQFF. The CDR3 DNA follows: TGCGCCAGCAGCTCCCGGACTAGCGGTGCCAATGAGCAGTTCTTC.

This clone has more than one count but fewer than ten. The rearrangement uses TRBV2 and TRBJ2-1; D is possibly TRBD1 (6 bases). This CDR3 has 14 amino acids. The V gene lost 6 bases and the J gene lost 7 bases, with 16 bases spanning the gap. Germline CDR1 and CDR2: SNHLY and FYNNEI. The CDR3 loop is CASRQRDTTNEQFF. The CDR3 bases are TGTGCCAGCAGGCAACGGGACACAACGAATGAGCAGTTCTTC.

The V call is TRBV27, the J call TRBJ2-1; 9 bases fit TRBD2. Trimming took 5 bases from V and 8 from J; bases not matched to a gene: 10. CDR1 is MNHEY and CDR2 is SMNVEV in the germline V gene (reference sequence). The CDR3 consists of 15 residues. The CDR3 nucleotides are TGTGCCAGCAGTCCCCTTGGTAGCGGGAGAGATGAGCAGTTCTTC. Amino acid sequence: CASSPLGSGRDEQFF.